The sequence of this T cell receptor (beta chain) was determined in a study of blood T cell repertoires in COVID-19. Whole-study context: Acute and convalescent COVID-19 specimens originated in the United States, Italy and Spain. PBMCs, B-cell-depleted T cells, or T cells were the source of the cDNA or gDNA that made up the material.

In the authors' methods: Reference gene primer amplification gave nucleated cell count estimates. The data were produced by immunoSEQ multiplex PCR, yet TCRdb's version contains in-frame clones alone and is incomplete. That table furnishes V, J and clone size, whereas the DNA furnished D and trimming. The sample carries fewer than 500,000 clones, 86% recorded once. There are 13 residues in the CDR3. V gave up 4 bases and J gave up 6 bases; unmatched junction bases: 4. The clonotype originates from a woman aged 30 to 39 with active or convalescent COVID-19. The chain carries TRBV12-3 or TRBV12-4 and TRBJ1-2, with 8 bases aligning to TRBD1. Specimen: peripheral blood. DNA for the CDR3: TGTGCCAGCAGTTCAGGGGGCGCGGATGGCTACACCTTC. Residues: CASSSGGADGYTF.